The clone carrying this T cell receptor beta chain was seen ten or more times. This entry is derived from a study of regulatory T cells in long-lasting Graves disease. Between the trimmed V and J ends, which lost 5 bases and 0 bases, there was a span of 11 bases. The CDR3 totals 14 residues. Looked up from germline, CDR1 is LGHDT and CDR2 is YNNKEL (reference sequence). Specified time point: newly diagnosed GD, antithyroid drugs for less than 3 months. PBMCs provided the RNA from which the TCR library was made. CDR3 regions were amplified by Arm-PCR using iRepertoire HTBI primers to build TCR beta libraries. TCRdb processed the multiplex PCR reads anew with MiXCR; each CDR3 protein has one entry. The sample shows about 430,000 distinct CDR3 sequences, over 12% of them seen only once. The sample was also linked to a second study, of T cells in Graves' hyperthyroidism and ophthalmopathy. This second report adds: For the diagnoses, clinical symptoms, serum thyroxine and TRAb, thyroid ultrasound and orbital computed tomography were used. With the HTBI primer set, the TCR CDR3 went through a first round of RT-PCR. Blood also showed most of the thyroid clonotypes that were expanded above 0.001. Ophthalmopathy was distinguished from stable hyperthyroidism by 13 V-J signatures.

Here the sequenced sample was peripheral blood mononuclear cells (PBMCs), taken at new diagnosis, from a patient treated with antithyroid drugs. This receptor was obtained from a woman aged 40 to 50 with Graves disease. The gene calls are TRBV3-1 and TRBJ2-7, with D perhaps assigned TRBD1 or TRBD2 (5 bases each). In DNA form, the CDR3 reads TGTGCCAGCAGCTCCCGGGACCACTCCTACGAGCAGTACTTC. It translates to CASSSRDHSYEQYF.